A single sample gave rise to the 30 T cell receptor beta chains below, sequenced in a study of cytomegalovirus exposure and HLA in healthy donors. Sequencing was performed with immunoSEQ multiplex PCR; in TCRdb, only in-frame clones are kept and a portion is missing. In the table there are over 100,000 clones, approximately 89% of which are singletons. Sequenced input: PBMCs. The receptors were sampled from a woman between 18 and 29 years old in good health and CMV-seronegative.

The rearrangement links TRBV6-4 to TRBJ1-1; weak D call: TRBD1 (6 bases). This CDR3 spans 13 amino acids. Trimming stripped 5 bases from V and 4 bases from J, with 11 bases between. Germline V gives CDR1 MRHNA, CDR2 SNTAGT. The chain's CDR3 is CASSRQDGTEAFF. CDR3 nucleotide sequence: TGTGCCAGCAGTAGACAGGACGGCACTGAAGCTTTCTTT.

This chain links TRBV19 with TRBJ1-2; 9 nucleotides match TRBD1. CDR1 is LNHDA and CDR2 is SQIVND in the germline V gene (reference sequence). With V trimmed by 5 bases and J by 4 bases, 5 bases remained unmatched. The CDR3 is made up of 14 amino acids. DNA of the CDR3: TGTGCCAGTAGTCCGGGACAGGGTATCTATGGCTACACCTTC. Protein product: CASSPGQGIYGYTF.

This sequence joins TRBV5-1 and TRBJ1-2; 7 nucleotides line up with TRBD1. There are 15 residues in the CDR3. J was trimmed by 5 bases and V by 4 bases; bases with no gene match: 11. Germline CDR1 reads SGHRS; CDR2 reads YFSETQ. The chain's CDR3 is CASSRWAGGGYGYTF. The CDR3 DNA reads TGCGCCAGCAGCAGGTGGGCAGGGGGAGGATATGGCTACACCTTC. Supplemented by reference TRBV5-1 and TRBJ1-2, the full variable domain reads KAGVTQTPRYLIKTRGQQVTLSCSPISGHRSVSWYQQTPGQGLQFLFEYFSETQRNKGNFPGRFSGRQFSNSRSEMNVSTLELGDSALYLCASSRWAGGGYGYTFGSGTRLTVV.

This clone was recorded once. V and J are TRBV5-1 and TRBJ2-3; 10 positions match TRBD1. V gave up 4 bases and J gave up 4 bases; unmatched junction bases: 6. This CDR3 contains 15 residues. Germline CDR1 and CDR2: SGHRS and YFSETQ. The CDR3 is CASSVGQGRPDTQYF. The CDR3 coding sequence is TGCGCCAGCAGCGTGGGACAGGGGCGGCCAGATACGCAGTATTTT.

This clone was picked up one time. V and J are TRBV4-1 and TRBJ2-2; 7 bases are a match to TRBD1. CDR3 length: 18 residues. Germline assignment: CDR1 MGHRA and CDR2 YSYEKL. J was trimmed by 0 bases and V by 2 bases; bases with no gene match: 9. CDR3 nucleotide sequence: TGCGCCAGCAGCCAAAGGGGCCCCGGGACAGCGAACACCGGGGAGCTGTTTTTT. Amino acid sequence: CASSQRGPGTANTGELFF.

The V and J genes are TRBV7-9 and TRBJ2-2; D is undetermined. This CDR3 is built from 16 residues. V dropped 6 bases and J dropped 4 bases, with 18 bases sitting between them. The germline CDR1 and CDR2 sequences are SEHNR and FQNEAQ (reference sequence). CDR3 bases: TGTGCCAGCAGATCTCCGGTACGATATATCACCGGGGAGCTGTTTTTT. Protein product: CASRSPVRYITGELFF.

The count of this clone is one. J is TRBJ2-7 and V is TRBV7-9; D might be TRBD1 (6 bases). This CDR3 is built from 13 residues. V gave up 2 bases and J gave up 2 bases, with 7 bases separating them. Germline V CDR1 and CDR2: SEHNR, FQNEAQ (reference sequence). The CDR3 region has the DNA TGTGCCAGCAGCTTAAGGGACACCTACGAGCAGTACTTC. This codes for CASSLRDTYEQYF.

This chain uses TRBV5-1 with TRBJ1-2, with 7 bases matching TRBD1. V lost 1 base, J lost 4 bases, and 7 bases stayed unmatched. Germline CDR1 reads SGHRS; CDR2 reads YFSETQ. The CDR3 sequence is 15 residues long. CDR3: CASSLMQGEGYGYTF. DNA for the CDR3: TGCGCCAGCAGCTTGATGCAGGGGGAAGGCTATGGCTACACCTTC.

V usage is TRBV19 and J usage is TRBJ1-1; no firm D call. This CDR3 has 11 residues. CDR1 and CDR2 from the germline V gene are LNHDA and SQIVND (reference sequence). V was cut by 7 bases and J by 1 base, with 4 bases left in between. The CDR3 sequence: CASNKNTEAFF. The CDR3 region has the DNA TGTGCCAGTAACAAGAACACTGAAGCTTTCTTT.

DNA of the CDR3: TGTGCCACCAGCAGAGGGTATATAACAAGTCGTTCAACTAATGAAAAACTGTTTTTT. This encodes CATSRGYITSRSTNEKLFF. The chain has TRBV15 and TRBJ1-4; D not resolved. The length of the CDR3 is 19 residues. In germline, CDR1 is LNHNV, CDR2 YYDKDF (reference sequence). Trimming cost V 1 base and J 0 bases, with 18 bases left between them.

The chain joins TRBV4-1 to TRBJ1-1, with TRBD1 matching over 8 bases. Trimming took 0 bases from V and 1 from J; bases not matched to a gene: 19. This CDR3 is 21 amino acids long. Germline CDR1 and CDR2: MGHRA and YSYEKL. The CDR3 is CASSQDLQRIFFGTGNTEAFF. CDR3 nucleotides: TGCGCCAGCAGCCAAGATTTACAGAGGATCTTTTTCGGGACAGGGAACACTGAAGCTTTCTTT.

Regarding this clone: The same CDR3 arises from other DNA sequences in this sample as well. This chain links TRBV7-3 with TRBJ2-1, with D possibly matching TRBD2 (6 bases). With 2 bases removed from V and 4 bases from J, the gap between germline ends came to 9 bases. The length of the CDR3 is 14 residues. Germline CDR1 reads SGHTA; CDR2 reads FQGTGA. CDR3 sequence reads: CASSLSGGYNEQFF. The CDR3 bases are TGTGCCAGCAGCTTATCCGGGGGATACAATGAGCAGTTCTTC.

In nucleotides, the CDR3 is TGTGCCTGGAGACTAAACACCAATCGTGCACATTCACCCCTCCACTTT. Its translation is CAWRLNTNRAHSPLHF. This rearrangement joins TRBV30 to TRBJ1-6, with no clear D. The CDR3 runs 16 residues. V lost 3 bases, J lost 8 bases, and 20 bases lay in between. Germline lookup yields CDR1 GTSNPN and CDR2 SVGIG (reference sequence).

The CDR3 DNA is TGCGCCAGCAGCTCAAGTCAGGGGGATGGGCTTGGCTACACCTTC. Amino acid sequence: CASSSSQGDGLGYTF. The rearrangement joins TRBV5-1 to TRBJ1-2, with 7 bases identical to TRBD1. V shed 3 bases, J shed 7 bases, and the junction held 12 bases outside the gene matches. The CDR3 has 15 residues. Germline lookup yields CDR1 SGHRS and CDR2 YFSETQ.

J is TRBJ2-2 and V is TRBV18, with a tentative D call TRBD2 (5 bases). The CDR3 runs 15 residues. Trimming left V 3 bases short and J 13 bases short, with 21 bases between. Germline lookup yields CDR1 KGHSH and CDR2 LQKENI. For the CDR3, the DNA is TGTGCCAGCTCACCGCGGGCAGTTACCGACTTGAGGCTGTTTTTT. It is translated as CASSPRAVTDLRLFF.

V and J are TRBV7-3 and TRBJ2-1; 8 nucleotides agree with TRBD2. V lost 4 bases and J lost 3; bases outside the gene matches: 8. CDR1 is SGHTA and CDR2 is FQGTGA in the germline V gene. CDR3 length: 16 amino acids. The CDR3 sequence: CASSSRTSRVYNEQFF. CDR3 bases: TGTGCCAGCAGCTCCAGGACTAGCCGGGTCTACAATGAGCAGTTCTTC.

The chain carries TRBV14 and TRBJ1-2; 9 positions agree with TRBD1. Germline assignment: CDR1 SGHDN and CDR2 FVKESK. This CDR3 has 14 residues. After removal of 3 bases from V and 5 bases from J, the junction contained 4 bases not matched to a gene. In DNA, the CDR3 is TGTGCCAGCAGCCATACCGGGACAGGGTATGGCTACACCTTC. This gives the protein CASSHTGTGYGYTF. The full variable domain, in which reference TRBV14 and TRBJ1-2 provide the parts outside the CDR3, is EAGVTQFPSHSVIEKGQTVTLRCDPISGHDNLYWYRRVMGKEIKFLLHFVKESKQDESGMPNNRFLAERTGGTYSTLKVQPAELEDSGVYFCASSHTGTGYGYTFGSGTRLTVV.

This rearrangement joins TRBV5-1 to TRBJ1-1; weak D call: TRBD1 (6 bases). Per germline, CDR1 SGHRS and CDR2 YFSETQ. The CDR3 totals 16 residues. V gave up 2 bases and J gave up 8 bases, with 22 bases separating them. The chain's CDR3 is CASSFRQAPGPREAFF. DNA for the CDR3: TGCGCCAGCAGCTTCCGACAGGCCCCGGGCCCGAGAGAAGCTTTCTTT.

This sequence joins TRBV5-1 and TRBJ1-2; 10 bases are shared with TRBD1. Germline assignment: CDR1 SGHRS and CDR2 YFSETQ. V dropped 4 bases and J dropped 4; count of bases not matched to a gene: 7. The CDR3 has 15 residues. In nucleotides, the CDR3 is TGCGCCAGCAGCCGCGACAGGGGGCTGGGCTATGGCTACACCTTC. Its translation is CASSRDRGLGYGYTF.

V usage is TRBV2 and J usage is TRBJ1-1; perhaps TRBD1 as D (6 bases). Trimming took 7 bases from V and 6 from J, leaving 21 bases between them. The CDR3 spans 15 residues. The germline CDR1 and CDR2 sequences are SNHLY and FYNNEI. The CDR3 coding sequence is TGTGCCAGCATTTTCGGGGAGGGGGATAACGCTGAAGCTTTCTTT. Protein sequence: CASIFGEGDNAEAFF.

The J gene is TRBJ1-5, the V gene TRBV11-2, with 11 bases matching TRBD1. CDR1 SGHAT and CDR2 FQNNGV come from the germline V gene. CDR3 size: 15 residues. Trimming cost V 3 bases and J 4 bases; bases outside gene matches: 2. CDR3 nucleotide sequence: TGTGCCAGCAGCTTTGGACAGGGGGCAAATCAGCCCCAGCATTTT. It is translated as CASSFGQGANQPQHF.

The chain carries TRBV27 and TRBJ2-7, with 9 positions matching TRBD1. V shed 3 bases and J 1 base; nucleotides not matched to a gene: 7. CDR1 is MNHEY and CDR2 is SMNVEV in the germline V gene (reference sequence). CDR3 length: 16 amino acids. The CDR3, as DNA: TGTGCCAGCAGTTTCTCGGGACAGGGTGTATCCTACGAGCAGTACTTC. Translated: CASSFSGQGVSYEQYF.

The rearrangement uses TRBV9 and TRBJ1-4; 7 bases are a match to TRBD1. V was pared by 4 bases and J by 5 bases, with 8 bases of the junction left unmatched. The CDR3 is 15 amino acids. Germline loops: CDR1 SGDLS, CDR2 YYNGEE. The CDR3 DNA reads TGTGCCAGCAGCAGTGCAGGGGGACAGAATGAAAAACTGTTTTTT. It is translated as CASSSAGGQNEKLFF.

The chain couples TRBV14 to TRBJ1-3; TRBD1 is a possible D gene (6 bases). This CDR3 is 16 amino acids long. With 5 bases removed from V and 0 bases from J, the gap between germline ends came to 14 bases. Germline loops: CDR1 SGHDN, CDR2 FVKESK. The CDR3 spells CASSAGQLRSGNTIYF. The CDR3 nucleotides are TGTGCCAGCAGCGCCGGACAGCTCCGCTCTGGAAACACCATATATTTT.

This chain uses TRBV19 with TRBJ2-1, with D tentatively TRBD1 (6 bases). The CDR3 has 12 amino acids. The V end was cut by 4 bases, the J end by 11 bases, with 12 bases between. Germline V lookup: CDR1 LNHDA, CDR2 SQIVND (reference sequence). CDR3: CASSRGLDQQFF. The CDR3 DNA reads TGTGCCAGTAGTAGGGGGCTAGATCAGCAGTTCTTC.

This clone was recorded only once. V is TRBV9 and J is TRBJ1-5; 7 bases are a match to TRBD1. This CDR3 region has 15 residues. Trimming cost V 4 bases and J 3 bases; bases outside gene matches: 7. Per the germline V gene, CDR1 is SGDLS and CDR2 is YYNGEE. The chain's CDR3 is CASSLAGQPNQPQHF. DNA of the CDR3: TGTGCCAGCAGCCTAGCGGGACAGCCCAATCAGCCCCAGCATTTT. The variable domain in full, with the rest retrieved from reference TRBV9 and TRBJ1-5, is DSGVTQTPKHLITATGQRVTLRCSPRSGDLSVYWYQQSLDQGLQFLIQYYNGEERAKGNILERFSAQQFPDLHSELNLSSLELGDSALYFCASSLAGQPNQPQHFGDGTRLSIL.

The gene calls are TRBV28 and TRBJ1-1, with D uncertain. This CDR3 spans 13 amino acids. Germline assignment: CDR1 MDHEN and CDR2 SYDVKM. Deletions cut 2 bases from V and 4 bases from J, with 8 bases between. CDR3: CASSLQATTEAFF. CDR3 nucleotides: TGTGCCAGCAGTTTACAGGCAACCACTGAAGCTTTCTTT.

The chain employs TRBV4-1 and TRBJ1-1, with a weak D call TRBD1 (5 bases). The CDR3 is 19 residues long. The germline V and J ends were trimmed by 1 base and 0 bases, with 21 bases remaining between them. CDR1 is MGHRA and CDR2 is YSYEKL in the germline V gene. The CDR3 bases are TGCGCCAGCAGCCAAGCTGGGGAGTGGGGGGAGCAGATGAACACTGAAGCTTTCTTT. It specifies CASSQAGEWGEQMNTEAFF.

This chain joins TRBV7-3 and TRBJ2-3; D is perhaps TRBD2 (5 bases). Germline V gene lookup returns CDR1 SGHTA and CDR2 FQGTGA. The V end was cut by 5 bases, the J end by 6 bases, with 21 bases between. The CDR3 spans 16 residues. The CDR3 spells CASSPQTRVGGDTQYF. In DNA form, the CDR3 reads TGTGCCAGCAGCCCCCAAACTAGGGTTGGTGGCGATACGCAGTATTTT. The full variable domain, in which reference TRBV7-3 and TRBJ2-3 provide the parts outside the CDR3, is GAGVSQTPSNKVTEKGKYVELRCDPISGHTALYWYRQSLGQGPEFLIYFQGTGAADDSGLPNDRFFAVRPEGSVSTLKIQRTERGDSAVYLCASSPQTRVGGDTQYFGPGTRLTVL.

This chain joins TRBV11-3 and TRBJ1-1; the D is unclear. Trimming stripped 0 bases from V and 3 bases from J, with 20 bases between. Germline CDR1 reads SGHNT; CDR2 reads YENEEA. This CDR3 is 18 amino acids long. The CDR3, as DNA: TGTGCCAGCAGCTTAGATCAAGGTGGGAGCAGGCATGACACTGAAGCTTTCTTT. It specifies CASSLDQGGSRHDTEAFF. The full variable domain, with the rest looked up from reference TRBV11-3 and TRBJ1-1, is EAGVVQSPRYKIIEKKQPVAFWCNPISGHNTLYWYLQNLGQGPELLIRYENEEAVDDSQLPKDRFSAERLKGVDSTLKIQPAELGDSAVYLCASSLDQGGSRHDTEAFFGQGTRLTVV.